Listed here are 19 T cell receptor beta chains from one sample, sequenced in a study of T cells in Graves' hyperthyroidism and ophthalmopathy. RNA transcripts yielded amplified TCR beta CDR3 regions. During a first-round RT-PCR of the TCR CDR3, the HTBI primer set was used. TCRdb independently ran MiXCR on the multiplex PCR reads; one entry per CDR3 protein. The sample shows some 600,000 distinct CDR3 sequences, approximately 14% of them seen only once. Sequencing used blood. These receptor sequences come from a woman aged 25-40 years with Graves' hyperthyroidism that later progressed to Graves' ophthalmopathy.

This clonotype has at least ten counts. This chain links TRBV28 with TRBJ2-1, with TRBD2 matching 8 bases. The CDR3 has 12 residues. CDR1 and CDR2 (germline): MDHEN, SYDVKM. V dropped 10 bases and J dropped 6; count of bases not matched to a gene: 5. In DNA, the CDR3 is TGTGCCACCCGAGGACTAGCCAATGAGCAGTTCTTC. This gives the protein CATRGLANEQFF.

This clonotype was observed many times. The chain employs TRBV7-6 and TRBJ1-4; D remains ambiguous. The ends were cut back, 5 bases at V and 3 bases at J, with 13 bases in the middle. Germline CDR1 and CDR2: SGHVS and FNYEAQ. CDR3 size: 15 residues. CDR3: CASSPIRQANEKLFF. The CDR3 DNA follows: TGTGCCAGCAGCCCCATACGGCAGGCTAATGAAAAACTGTTTTTT.

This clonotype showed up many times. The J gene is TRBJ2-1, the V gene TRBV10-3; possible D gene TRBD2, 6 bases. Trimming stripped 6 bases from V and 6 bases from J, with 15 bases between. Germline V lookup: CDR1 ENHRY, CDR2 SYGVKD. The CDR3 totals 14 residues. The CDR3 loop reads CAISSGESGNEQFF. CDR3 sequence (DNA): TGTGCCATCAGCTCGGGAGAATCGGGCAATGAGCAGTTCTTC.

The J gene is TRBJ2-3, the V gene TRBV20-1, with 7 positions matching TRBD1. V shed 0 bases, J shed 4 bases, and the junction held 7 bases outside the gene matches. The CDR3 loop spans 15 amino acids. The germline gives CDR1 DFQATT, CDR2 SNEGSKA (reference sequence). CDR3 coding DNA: TGCAGTGCTAGAGATGAAGGGGGCGCCGCAGATACGCAGTATTTT. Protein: CSARDEGGAADTQYF.

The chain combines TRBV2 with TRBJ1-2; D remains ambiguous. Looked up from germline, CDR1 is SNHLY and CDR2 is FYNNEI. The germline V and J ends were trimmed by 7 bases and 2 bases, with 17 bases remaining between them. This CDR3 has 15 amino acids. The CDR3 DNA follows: TGTGCCAGCACCCGGGAAACCCATGGAAACTATGGCTACACCTTC. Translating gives CASTRETHGNYGYTF.

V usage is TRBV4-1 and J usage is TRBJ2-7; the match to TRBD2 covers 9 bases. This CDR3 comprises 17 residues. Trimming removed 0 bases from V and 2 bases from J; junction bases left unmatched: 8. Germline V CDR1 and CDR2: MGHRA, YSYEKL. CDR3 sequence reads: CASSQDFWRLAAYEQYF. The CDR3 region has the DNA TGCGCCAGCAGCCAAGATTTCTGGAGACTAGCGGCCTACGAGCAGTACTTC.

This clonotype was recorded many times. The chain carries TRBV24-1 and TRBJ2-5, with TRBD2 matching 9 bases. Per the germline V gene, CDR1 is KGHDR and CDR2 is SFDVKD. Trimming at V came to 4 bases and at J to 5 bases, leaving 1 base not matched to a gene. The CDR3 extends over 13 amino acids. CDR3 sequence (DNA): TGTGCCACCAGTGAGACTAGCGGTGAGACCCAGTACTTC. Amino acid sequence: CATSETSGETQYF.

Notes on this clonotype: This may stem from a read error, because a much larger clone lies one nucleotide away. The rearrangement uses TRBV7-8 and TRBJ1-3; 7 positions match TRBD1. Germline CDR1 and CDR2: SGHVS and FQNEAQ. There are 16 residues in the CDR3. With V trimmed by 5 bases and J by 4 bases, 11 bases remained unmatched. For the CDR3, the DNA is TGTGCCAGCAGCAGCTCGACAGGGTCCAGCGGAAACACCATATATTTT. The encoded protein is CASSSSTGSSGNTIYF.

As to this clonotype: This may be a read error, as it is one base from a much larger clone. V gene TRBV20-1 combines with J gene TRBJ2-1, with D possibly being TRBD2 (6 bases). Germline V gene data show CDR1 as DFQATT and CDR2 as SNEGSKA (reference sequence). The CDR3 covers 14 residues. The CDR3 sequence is CSARVGSGHNDQFF. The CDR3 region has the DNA TGCAGTGCTAGAGTTGGTAGCGGCCACAATGATCAGTTCTTC.

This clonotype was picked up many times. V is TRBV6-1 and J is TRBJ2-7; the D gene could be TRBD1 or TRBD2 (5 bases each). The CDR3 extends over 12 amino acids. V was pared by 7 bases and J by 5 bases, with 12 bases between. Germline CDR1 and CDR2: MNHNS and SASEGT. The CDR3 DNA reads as TGTGCCAGCACCTCATGGGGGAACGAGCAGTACTTC. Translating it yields CASTSWGNEQYF.

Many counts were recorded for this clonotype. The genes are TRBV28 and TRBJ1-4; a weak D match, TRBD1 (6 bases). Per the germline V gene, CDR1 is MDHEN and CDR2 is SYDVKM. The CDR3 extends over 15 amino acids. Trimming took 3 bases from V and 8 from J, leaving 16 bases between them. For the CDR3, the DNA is TGTGCCAGCAGTTTGTGGGCAGGGGAGAAGGAAAAACTGTTTTTT. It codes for CASSLWAGEKEKLFF.

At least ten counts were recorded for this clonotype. The CDR3 sequence: CASRATSGTDTQYF. As DNA, the CDR3 is TGTGCCAGCAGGGCGACTAGCGGGACAGATACGCAGTATTTT. The V gene is TRBV6-1, the J gene TRBJ2-3, with 10 positions matching TRBD2. CDR1 is MNHNS and CDR2 is SASEGT in the germline V gene. V trimming: 6 bases; J trimming: 3 bases; junction bases outside the gene matches: 3. The CDR3 spans 14 residues.

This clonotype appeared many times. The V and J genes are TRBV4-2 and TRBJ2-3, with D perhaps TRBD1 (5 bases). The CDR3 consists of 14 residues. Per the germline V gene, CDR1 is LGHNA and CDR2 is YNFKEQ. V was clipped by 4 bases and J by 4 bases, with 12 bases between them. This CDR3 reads CASSLDLGADTQYF. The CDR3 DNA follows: TGTGCCAGCAGCCTAGACCTAGGGGCAGATACGCAGTATTTT.

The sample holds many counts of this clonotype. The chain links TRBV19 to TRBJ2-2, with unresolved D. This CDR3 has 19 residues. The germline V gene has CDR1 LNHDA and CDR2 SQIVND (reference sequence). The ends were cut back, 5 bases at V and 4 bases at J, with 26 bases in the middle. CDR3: CASSFPPDDRGWSTGELFF. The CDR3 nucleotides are TGTGCCAGTAGTTTCCCCCCCGATGACCGTGGATGGTCCACCGGGGAGCTGTTTTTT.

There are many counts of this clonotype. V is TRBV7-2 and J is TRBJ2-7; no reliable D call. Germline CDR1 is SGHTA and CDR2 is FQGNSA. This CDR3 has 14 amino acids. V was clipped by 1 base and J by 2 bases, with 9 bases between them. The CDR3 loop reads CASSLVMETYEQYF. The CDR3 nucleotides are TGTGCCAGCAGCTTAGTAATGGAAACCTACGAGCAGTACTTC.

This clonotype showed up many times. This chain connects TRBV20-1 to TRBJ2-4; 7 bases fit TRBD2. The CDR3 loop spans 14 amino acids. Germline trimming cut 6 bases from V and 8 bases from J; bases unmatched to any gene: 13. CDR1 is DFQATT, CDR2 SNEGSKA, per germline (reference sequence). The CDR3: CSAGVGGSKYIQYF. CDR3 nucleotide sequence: TGCAGTGCAGGAGTAGGCGGGAGTAAATACATTCAGTACTTC.

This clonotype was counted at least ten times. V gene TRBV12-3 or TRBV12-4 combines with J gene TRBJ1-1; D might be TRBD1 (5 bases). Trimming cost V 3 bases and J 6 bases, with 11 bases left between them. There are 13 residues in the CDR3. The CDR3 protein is CASSFGGSAEAFF. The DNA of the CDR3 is TGTGCCAGCAGTTTTGGGGGTTCGGCTGAAGCTTTCTTT.

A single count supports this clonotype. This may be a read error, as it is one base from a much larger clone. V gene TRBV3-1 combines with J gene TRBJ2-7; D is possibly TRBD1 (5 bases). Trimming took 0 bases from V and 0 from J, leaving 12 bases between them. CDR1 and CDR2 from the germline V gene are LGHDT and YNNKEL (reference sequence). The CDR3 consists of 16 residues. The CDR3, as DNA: TGTGCCAGCAGCCAAGAATTTGGGGCGCGCTCCTACGAGCAGTACTTC. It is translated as CASSQEFGARSYEQYF.

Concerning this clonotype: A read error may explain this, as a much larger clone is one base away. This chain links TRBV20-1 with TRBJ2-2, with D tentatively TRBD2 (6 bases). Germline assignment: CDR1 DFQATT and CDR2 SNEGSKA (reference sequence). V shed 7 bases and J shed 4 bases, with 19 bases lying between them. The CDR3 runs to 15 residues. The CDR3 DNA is TGCAGTGATGGTTCCGGGACTCAGCCCACCGGGGAGCTGTTTTTT. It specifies CSDGSGTQPTGELFF.